These 24 T cell receptor beta chains share one sample of origin, sequenced in a study of T cell responses to AZD1222 COVID-19 vaccine. The table came from immunoSEQ multiplex PCR; TCRdb's copy has only in-frame clones and leaves some out. The repertoire holds some 49,000 clones, with roughly 89% as singletons. The sequences come from peripheral blood, collected 28 days after the second AZD1222 dose. The receptors come from an adult who received the AZD1222 COVID-19 vaccine.

Here the CDR3 reads CSVTDSANTGELFF. CDR3 DNA sequence: TGCAGCGTAACGGACAGCGCGAACACCGGGGAGCTGTTTTTT. The V call is TRBV29-1, the J call TRBJ2-2; weak D call: TRBD1 (6 bases). With 6 bases removed from V and 0 bases from J, the gap between germline ends came to 11 bases. CDR3 size: 14 residues. Germline V gene lookup returns CDR1 SQVTM and CDR2 ANQGSEA.

This sequence joins TRBV24-1 and TRBJ2-1; weak D call: TRBD2 (6 bases). Germline-derived CDR1 and CDR2 are KGHDR and SFDVKD. Trimming cost V 3 bases and J 2 bases, with 16 bases left between them. This CDR3 region has 17 residues. Here the CDR3 DNA reads TGTGCCACCAGTGATCTTCAGGGAGGCTTCACCTACAATGAGCAGTTCTTC. This translates into CATSDLQGGFTYNEQFF.

The CDR3 here is CASRRESYEQYF. CDR3 DNA: TGTGCCAGCAGGCGAGAATCCTACGAGCAGTACTTC. The chain carries TRBV28 and TRBJ2-7; unclear D gene. The CDR3 totals 12 residues. Germline V gene sequence: CDR1 MDHEN, CDR2 SYDVKM. The V end lost 6 bases, the J end lost 1 base, and 7 bases lay between the germline ends.

The table lists this clone with a count of one. V is TRBV27 and J is TRBJ2-3; perhaps TRBD2 as D (7 bases). This CDR3 contains 14 residues. Germline lookup yields CDR1 MNHEY and CDR2 SMNVEV (reference sequence). The germline V and J ends were trimmed by 6 bases and 4 bases, with 14 bases remaining between them. The CDR3 region is CASSPGAGADTQYF. The CDR3 DNA follows: TGTGCCAGCAGCCCAGGGGCGGGGGCAGATACGCAGTATTTT.

The gene calls are TRBV7-2 and TRBJ2-7; D perhaps matches TRBD2 (6 bases). Trimming shortened V by 0 bases and J by 3 bases, and 9 bases separated the two germline ends. The germline V gene encodes CDR1 SGHTA and CDR2 FQGNSA. This CDR3 region has 14 residues. The CDR3 protein is CASSLASGDYEQYF. Written as DNA, the CDR3 is TGTGCCAGCAGCTTAGCTAGCGGAGACTACGAGCAGTACTTC.

CDR3 protein: CASSYSPRGYEQFF. The CDR3 DNA reads TGTGCCAGCAGTTACTCACCAAGAGGTTATGAGCAGTTCTTC. V is TRBV6-5 and J is TRBJ2-1; D remains unclear. The germline gives CDR1 MNHEY, CDR2 SVGAGI. This CDR3 has 14 residues. The ends were cut back, 0 bases at V and 8 bases at J, with 11 bases in the middle.

This rearrangement joins TRBV6-5 to TRBJ1-1; 7 bases line up with TRBD1. CDR1 and CDR2 (germline): MNHEY, SVGAGI. CDR3 size: 12 residues. V lost 0 bases and J lost 11; bases outside the gene matches: 3. In DNA form, the CDR3 reads TGTGCCAGCAGTTACTCGAGGGGGCCGGCTTTCTTT. Its translation: CASSYSRGPAFF.

This chain joins TRBV5-4 and TRBJ2-5, with D perhaps matching TRBD2 (6 bases). V was cut by 4 bases and J by 4 bases, with 14 bases left in between. CDR3 length: 14 residues. Germline V CDR1 and CDR2: SGHNT, YYREEE (reference sequence). The CDR3 spells CASSARLDAETQYF. The CDR3, as DNA: TGTGCCAGCAGCGCCCGACTAGATGCAGAGACCCAGTACTTC.

The chain combines TRBV28 with TRBJ1-2; D remains ambiguous. Per germline, CDR1 MDHEN and CDR2 SYDVKM. V dropped 1 base and J dropped 4 bases, with 7 bases sitting between them. This CDR3 comprises 13 residues. This chain's CDR3 is CASSLLKSYGYTF. The CDR3 region has the DNA TGTGCCAGCAGTTTATTGAAGTCCTATGGCTACACCTTC.

V is TRBV30 and J is TRBJ1-6; the D is unclear. Germline loops: CDR1 GTSNPN, CDR2 SVGIG (reference sequence). The CDR3 has 15 residues. Trimming removed 0 bases at V and 9 bases at J, with 15 bases between. CDR3 sequence (DNA): TGTGCCTGGAGTGTGGTCAGCGCGGGAGGTTCACCCCTCCACTTT. This encodes CAWSVVSAGGSPLHF.

The CDR3: CASSVGGGHYGYTF. In nucleotides, the CDR3 is TGTGCCAGCAGCGTAGGGGGGGGGCACTATGGCTACACCTTC. The V and J genes are TRBV9 and TRBJ1-2; possible D gene TRBD1, 6 bases. Trimming shortened V by 0 bases and J by 3 bases, and 9 bases separated the two germline ends. The germline V gene has CDR1 SGDLS and CDR2 YYNGEE. This CDR3 region has 14 residues. The full variable domain, completed using reference TRBV9 and TRBJ1-2, is DSGVTQTPKHLITATGQRVTLRCSPRSGDLSVYWYQQSLDQGLQFLIQYYNGEERAKGNILERFSAQQFPDLHSELNLSSLELGDSALYFCASSVGGGHYGYTFGSGTRLTVV.

V usage is TRBV5-1 and J usage is TRBJ1-1; possible D gene TRBD1, 6 bases. The CDR3 runs 15 residues. Trimming shortened V by 4 bases and J by 3 bases, and 16 bases separated the two germline ends. The germline V gene encodes CDR1 SGHRS and CDR2 YFSETQ. CDR3 nucleotide sequence: TGCGCCAGCAGCGCCTCCCGGGACACTTACACTGAAGCTTTCTTT. Its protein product is CASSASRDTYTEAFF. The full variable domain, with the rest looked up from reference TRBV5-1 and TRBJ1-1, is KAGVTQTPRYLIKTRGQQVTLSCSPISGHRSVSWYQQTPGQGLQFLFEYFSETQRNKGNFPGRFSGRQFSNSRSEMNVSTLELGDSALYLCASSASRDTYTEAFFGQGTRLTVV.

The table lists this clone with a few counts. This chain joins TRBV9 and TRBJ2-7; tentative D call: TRBD1 (6 bases). The CDR3 has 16 amino acids. The V gene lost 2 bases and the J gene lost 0 bases, with 15 bases spanning the gap. The germline gives CDR1 SGDLS, CDR2 YYNGEE. The CDR3 spells CASSVPPTGFSYEQYF. CDR3 coding DNA: TGTGCCAGCAGCGTCCCACCGACAGGTTTCTCCTACGAGCAGTACTTC. The variable domain in full, completed from reference TRBV9 and TRBJ2-7, reads DSGVTQTPKHLITATGQRVTLRCSPRSGDLSVYWYQQSLDQGLQFLIQYYNGEERAKGNILERFSAQQFPDLHSELNLSSLELGDSALYFCASSVPPTGFSYEQYFGPGTRLTVT.

The CDR3 nucleotides are TGTGCCACCAGGACAGGGGGCTTGGAGACCCAGTACTTC. Translated, it gives CATRTGGLETQYF. V gene TRBV30 combines with J gene TRBJ2-5, with TRBD1 matching over 11 bases. From germline, CDR1 is GTSNPN and CDR2 SVGIG (reference sequence). V gave up 8 bases and J gave up 5 bases; unmatched junction bases: 7. The CDR3 is made up of 13 amino acids.

Only one count was recorded for this clone. V gene TRBV29-1 combines with J gene TRBJ1-4, with D possibly TRBD1 on 6 matching bases. This CDR3 spans 13 amino acids. Germline V gene sequence: CDR1 SQVTM, CDR2 ANQGSEA. With 7 bases removed from V and 8 bases from J, the gap between germline ends came to 17 bases. CDR3 sequence: CSAQRGLGEKLFF. CDR3 nucleotides: TGCAGCGCCCAGAGGGGGTTGGGGGAAAAACTGTTTTTT.

V usage is TRBV20-1 and J usage is TRBJ2-5, with D unclear. The V end was cut by 3 bases, the J end by 2 bases, with 4 bases between. The CDR3 has 11 amino acids. Germline CDR1 DFQATT, CDR2 SNEGSKA (reference sequence). As DNA, the CDR3 is TGCAGTGCTAGGCAGCAAGAGACCCAGTACTTC. Translation: CSARQQETQYF.

J is TRBJ1-1 and V is TRBV9; the D gene is possibly TRBD1 (5 bases). From germline, CDR1 is SGDLS and CDR2 YYNGEE. Trimming cost V 2 bases and J 0 bases, with 8 bases left between them. CDR3 length: 14 amino acids. The DNA for the CDR3 is TGTGCCAGCAGCGTGACAGCCATGAACACTGAAGCTTTCTTT. It encodes CASSVTAMNTEAFF.

The chain employs TRBV5-1 and TRBJ2-2, with D hard to call. Trimming stripped 10 bases from V and 7 bases from J, with 20 bases between. Germline V gives CDR1 SGHRS, CDR2 YFSETQ. The CDR3 loop spans 14 amino acids. The CDR3 DNA sequence: TGCGCCGCCCGAGGCGAACATGGGGACGGGGAGCTGTTTTTT. Amino acid sequence: CAARGEHGDGELFF.

The CDR3 loop is CASSYGSSYEQYF. CDR3 DNA: TGTGCCAGCAGTTACGGGAGCTCCTACGAGCAGTACTTC. The V call is TRBV5-4, the J call TRBJ2-7, with D possibly matching TRBD2 (6 bases). This CDR3 has 13 amino acids. Germline V gene data show CDR1 as SGHNT and CDR2 as YYREEE (reference sequence). Trimming took 5 bases from V and 0 from J, leaving 9 bases between them.

This clone is a singleton in its sample. This sequence joins TRBV19 and TRBJ2-2; D possibly corresponds to TRBD2 (6 bases). The germline V and J ends were trimmed by 3 bases and 6 bases, with 17 bases remaining between them. Germline V lookup: CDR1 LNHDA, CDR2 SQIVND (reference sequence). This CDR3 has 16 residues. The CDR3: CASSMVSLAWSGELFF. The CDR3 region has the DNA TGTGCCAGTAGTATGGTATCCCTAGCGTGGTCCGGGGAGCTGTTTTTT.

The chain carries TRBV28 and TRBJ2-1; 10 nucleotides line up with TRBD2. J was trimmed by 8 bases and V by 2 bases; bases with no gene match: 9. This CDR3 has 16 amino acids. The germline CDR1 and CDR2 sequences are MDHEN and SYDVKM. The CDR3 loop reads CASSLLGLAGEHEQFF. The CDR3, as DNA: TGTGCCAGCAGTTTACTCGGGCTAGCGGGAGAACATGAGCAGTTCTTC.

The chain is built from TRBV19 and TRBJ2-4; D uncertain. The CDR3 sequence is 15 residues long. Germline CDR1 LNHDA, CDR2 SQIVND (reference sequence). Trimming pared 3 bases from V and 0 bases from J, leaving 9 bases between. The CDR3 spells CASSIRILAKNIQYF. For the CDR3, the DNA is TGTGCCAGTAGTATTCGAATATTAGCCAAAAACATTCAGTACTTC.

The chain has TRBV7-2 and TRBJ2-1, with D uncertain. Germline V lookup: CDR1 SGHTA, CDR2 FQGNSA. Trimming pared 3 bases from V and 5 bases from J, leaving 5 bases between. The CDR3 spans 12 residues. The DNA for the CDR3 is TGTGCCAGCAGCTTCTTCAACAATGAGCAGTTCTTC. Translating it yields CASSFFNNEQFF.

This sequence joins TRBV28 and TRBJ2-5, with D perhaps TRBD1 or TRBD2 (6 bases each). CDR3 length equals 15 residues. Germline V CDR1 and CDR2: MDHEN, SYDVKM. V was clipped by 5 bases and J by 2 bases, with 15 bases between them. In nucleotides, the CDR3 is TGTGCCAGCAGTAATCTACAGGGACTTCAAGAGACCCAGTACTTC. Its protein is CASSNLQGLQETQYF.